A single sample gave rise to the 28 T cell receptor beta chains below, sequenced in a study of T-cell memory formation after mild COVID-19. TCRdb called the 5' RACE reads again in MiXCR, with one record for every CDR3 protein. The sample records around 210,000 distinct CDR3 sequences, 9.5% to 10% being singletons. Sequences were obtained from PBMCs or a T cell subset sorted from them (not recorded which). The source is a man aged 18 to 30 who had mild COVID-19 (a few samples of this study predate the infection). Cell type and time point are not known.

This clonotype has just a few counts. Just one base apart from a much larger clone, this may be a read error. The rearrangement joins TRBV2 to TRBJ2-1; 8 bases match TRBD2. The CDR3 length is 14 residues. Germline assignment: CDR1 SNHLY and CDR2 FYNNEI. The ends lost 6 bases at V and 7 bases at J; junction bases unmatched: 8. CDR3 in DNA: TGTGCCAGCAGCCTGCGGGGGGCCGGGAATGAGCAGTTCTTC. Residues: CASSLRGAGNEQFF.

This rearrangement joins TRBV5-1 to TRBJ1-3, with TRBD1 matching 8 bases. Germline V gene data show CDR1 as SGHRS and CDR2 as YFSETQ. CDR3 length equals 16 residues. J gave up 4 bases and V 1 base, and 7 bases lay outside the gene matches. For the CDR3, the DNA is TGCGCCAGCAGCTTGCGCGGCAGGGGGCAAGGAAACACCATATATTTT. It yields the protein CASSLRGRGQGNTIYF.

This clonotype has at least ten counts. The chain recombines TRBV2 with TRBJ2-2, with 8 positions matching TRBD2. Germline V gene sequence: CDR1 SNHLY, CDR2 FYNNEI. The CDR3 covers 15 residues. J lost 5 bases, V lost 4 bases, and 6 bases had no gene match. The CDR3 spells CASSGAVAGTGELFF. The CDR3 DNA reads TGTGCCAGCAGTGGCGCAGTAGCGGGGACCGGGGAGCTGTTTTTT.

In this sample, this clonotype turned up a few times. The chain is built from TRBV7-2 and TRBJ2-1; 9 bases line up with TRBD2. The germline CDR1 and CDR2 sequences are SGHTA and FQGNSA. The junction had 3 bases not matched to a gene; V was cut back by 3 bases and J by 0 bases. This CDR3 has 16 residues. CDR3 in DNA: TGTGCCAGCAGCTTCGTAGCGGGGGACTCCTACAATGAGCAGTTCTTC. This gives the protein CASSFVAGDSYNEQFF.

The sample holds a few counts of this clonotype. CDR3 residues: CASSEPDRYEQYF. In nucleotides, the CDR3 is TGTGCCAGCAGTGAACCGGATCGCTACGAGCAGTACTTC. The chain uses TRBV2 and TRBJ2-7; D not certain. The CDR3 is 13 residues long. V shed 2 bases and J shed 3 bases, with 8 bases lying between them. CDR1 is SNHLY and CDR2 is FYNNEI in the germline V gene.

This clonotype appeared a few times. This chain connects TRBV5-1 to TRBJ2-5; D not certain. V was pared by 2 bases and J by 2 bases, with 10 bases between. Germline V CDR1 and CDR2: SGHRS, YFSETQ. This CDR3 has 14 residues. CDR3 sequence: CASSLGPTQETQYF. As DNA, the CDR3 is TGCGCCAGCAGCTTAGGACCTACACAAGAGACCCAGTACTTC.

The CDR3 region is CASRGGTAGNTEAFF. CDR3 DNA sequence: TGTGCCAGCAGGGGAGGGACCGCTGGGAACACTGAAGCTTTCTTT. The rearrangement joins TRBV6-1 to TRBJ1-1, with a possible D match to TRBD1 (5 bases). The germline gives CDR1 MNHNS, CDR2 SASEGT. The CDR3 extends over 15 amino acids. V was clipped by 6 bases and J by 1 base, with 15 bases between them.

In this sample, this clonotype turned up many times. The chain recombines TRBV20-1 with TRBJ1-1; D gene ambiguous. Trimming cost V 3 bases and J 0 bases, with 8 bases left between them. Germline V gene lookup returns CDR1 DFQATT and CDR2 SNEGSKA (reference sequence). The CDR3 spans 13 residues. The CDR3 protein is CSASEQLNTEAFF. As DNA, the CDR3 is TGCAGTGCTAGCGAACAGCTGAACACTGAAGCTTTCTTT.

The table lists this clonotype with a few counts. CDR3 coding DNA: TGCAGCGCCGCTGGGGGGGATAAGAATGAGCAGTTCTTC. This gives the protein CSAAGGDKNEQFF. The gene calls are TRBV29-1 and TRBJ2-1; TRBD2 aligns across 7 bases. Germline-derived CDR1 and CDR2 are SQVTM and ANQGSEA. There are 13 residues in the CDR3. V shed 7 bases and J 7 bases; nucleotides not matched to a gene: 10.

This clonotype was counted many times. CDR3 sequence reads: CASSPRGSETQYF. In DNA form, the CDR3 reads TGTGCCAGCAGCCCACGGGGGTCAGAGACCCAGTACTTC. The chain carries TRBV5-4 and TRBJ2-5; D is possibly TRBD2 (6 bases). There are 13 residues in the CDR3. The V end lost 4 bases, the J end lost 4 bases, and 11 bases lay between the germline ends. Looked up from germline, CDR1 is SGHNT and CDR2 is YYREEE (reference sequence).

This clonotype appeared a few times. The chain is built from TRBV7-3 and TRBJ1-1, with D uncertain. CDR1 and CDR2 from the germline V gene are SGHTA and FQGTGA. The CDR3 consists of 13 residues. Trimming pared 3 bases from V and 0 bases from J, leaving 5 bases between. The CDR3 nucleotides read TGTGCCAGCAGCTTCCAATTGAACACTGAAGCTTTCTTT. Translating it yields CASSFQLNTEAFF.

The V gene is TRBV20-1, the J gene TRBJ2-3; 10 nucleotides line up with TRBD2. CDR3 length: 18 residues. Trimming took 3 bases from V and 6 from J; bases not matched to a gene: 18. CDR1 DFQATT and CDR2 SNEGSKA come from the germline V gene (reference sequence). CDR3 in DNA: TGCAGTGCTAGCCGTTTTGGGGCTAGCGGGGGCCCCCGGGATACGCAGTATTTT. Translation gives CSASRFGASGGPRDTQYF.

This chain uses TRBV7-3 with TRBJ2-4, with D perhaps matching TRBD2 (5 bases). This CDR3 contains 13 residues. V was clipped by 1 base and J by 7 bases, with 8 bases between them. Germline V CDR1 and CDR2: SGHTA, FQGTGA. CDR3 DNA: TGTGCCAGCAGCTTAAATACGGGGAACATTCAGTACTTC. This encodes CASSLNTGNIQYF.

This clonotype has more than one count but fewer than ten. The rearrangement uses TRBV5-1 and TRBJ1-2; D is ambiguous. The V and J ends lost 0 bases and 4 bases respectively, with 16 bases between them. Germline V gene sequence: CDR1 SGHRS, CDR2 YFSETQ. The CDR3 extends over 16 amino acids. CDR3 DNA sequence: TGCGCCAGCAGCTTGGCCCCAGCCCAAGTTGCCTATGGCTACACCTTC. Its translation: CASSLAPAQVAYGYTF.

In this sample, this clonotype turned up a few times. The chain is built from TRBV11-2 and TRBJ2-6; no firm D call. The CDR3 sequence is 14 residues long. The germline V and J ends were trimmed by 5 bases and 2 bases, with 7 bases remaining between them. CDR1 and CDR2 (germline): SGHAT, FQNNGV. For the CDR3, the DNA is TGTGCCAGCAGCCCCTTCCCTGGGGCCAACGTCCTGACTTTC. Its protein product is CASSPFPGANVLTF.

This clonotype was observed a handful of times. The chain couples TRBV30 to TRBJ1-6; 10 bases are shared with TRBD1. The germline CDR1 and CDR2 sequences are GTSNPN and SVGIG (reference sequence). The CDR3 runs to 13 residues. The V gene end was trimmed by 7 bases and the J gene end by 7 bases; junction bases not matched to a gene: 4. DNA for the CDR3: TGTGCCTCCGACAGGGGGCACAATTCACCCCTCCACTTT. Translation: CASDRGHNSPLHF. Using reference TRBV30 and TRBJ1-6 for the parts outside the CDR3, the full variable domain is SQTIHQWPATLVQPVGSPLSLECTVEGTSNPNLYWYRQAAGRGLQLLFYSVGIGQISSEVPQNLSASRPQDRQFILSSKKLLLSDSGFYLCASDRGHNSPLHFGNGTRLTVT.

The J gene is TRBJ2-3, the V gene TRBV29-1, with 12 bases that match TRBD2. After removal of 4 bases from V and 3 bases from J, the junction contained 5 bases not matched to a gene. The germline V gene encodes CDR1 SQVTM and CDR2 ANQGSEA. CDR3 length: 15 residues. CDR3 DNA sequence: TGCAGCGTTGCAACTCTAGCGGGGGGGACAGATACGCAGTATTTT. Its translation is CSVATLAGGTDTQYF.

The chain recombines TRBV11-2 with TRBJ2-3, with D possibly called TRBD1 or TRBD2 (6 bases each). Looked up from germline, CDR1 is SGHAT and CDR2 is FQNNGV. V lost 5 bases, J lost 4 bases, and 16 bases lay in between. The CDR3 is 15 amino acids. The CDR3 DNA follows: TGTGCCAGCAGCCCCAGCCCCCGGGGGCCAGATACGCAGTATTTT. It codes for CASSPSPRGPDTQYF.

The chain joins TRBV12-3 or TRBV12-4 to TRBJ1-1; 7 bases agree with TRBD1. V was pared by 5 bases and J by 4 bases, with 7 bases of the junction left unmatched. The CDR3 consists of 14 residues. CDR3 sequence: CASSRQGGSTEAFF. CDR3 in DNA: TGTGCCAGCAGTAGACAGGGAGGGAGCACTGAAGCTTTCTTT.

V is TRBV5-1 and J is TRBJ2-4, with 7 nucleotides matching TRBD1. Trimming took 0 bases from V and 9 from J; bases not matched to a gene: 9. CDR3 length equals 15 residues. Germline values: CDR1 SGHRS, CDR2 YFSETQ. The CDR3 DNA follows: TGCGCCAGCAGCTTGGAGGGGCAGGGGGTGTTCATTCAGTACTTC. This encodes CASSLEGQGVFIQYF.

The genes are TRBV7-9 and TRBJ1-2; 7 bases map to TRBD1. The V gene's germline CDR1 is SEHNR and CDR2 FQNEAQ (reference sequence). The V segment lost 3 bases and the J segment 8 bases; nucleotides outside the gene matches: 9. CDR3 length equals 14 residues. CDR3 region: CASSFTGQSTGYTF. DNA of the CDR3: TGTGCCAGCAGCTTTACGGGACAGTCGACGGGCTACACCTTC. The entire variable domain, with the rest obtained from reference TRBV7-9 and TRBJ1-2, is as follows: DTGVSQNPRHKITKRGQNVTFRCDPISEHNRLYWYRQTLGQGPEFLTYFQNEAQLEKSRLLSDRFSAERPKGSFSTLEIQRTEQGDSAMYLCASSFTGQSTGYTFGSGTRLTVV.

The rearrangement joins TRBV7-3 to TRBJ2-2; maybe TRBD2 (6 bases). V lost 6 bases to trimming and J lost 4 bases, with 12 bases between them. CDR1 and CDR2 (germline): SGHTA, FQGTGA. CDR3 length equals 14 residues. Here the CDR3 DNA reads TGTGCCAGCAGGGGCGCGGGGCGCACCGGGGAGCTGTTTTTT. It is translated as CASRGAGRTGELFF.

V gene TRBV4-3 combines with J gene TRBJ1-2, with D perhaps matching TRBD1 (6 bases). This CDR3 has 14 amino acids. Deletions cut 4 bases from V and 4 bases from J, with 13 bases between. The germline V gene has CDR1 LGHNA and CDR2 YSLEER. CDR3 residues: CASSPGTSGYGYTF. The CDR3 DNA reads TGCGCCAGCAGCCCGGGGACAAGCGGCTATGGCTACACCTTC.

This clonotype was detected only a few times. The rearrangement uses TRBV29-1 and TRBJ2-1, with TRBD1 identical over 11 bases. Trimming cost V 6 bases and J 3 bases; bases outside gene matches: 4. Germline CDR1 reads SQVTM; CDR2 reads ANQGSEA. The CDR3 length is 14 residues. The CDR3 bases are TGCAGCGTCGGACAGGGGGCGCGCTACAATGAGCAGTTCTTC. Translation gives CSVGQGARYNEQFF.

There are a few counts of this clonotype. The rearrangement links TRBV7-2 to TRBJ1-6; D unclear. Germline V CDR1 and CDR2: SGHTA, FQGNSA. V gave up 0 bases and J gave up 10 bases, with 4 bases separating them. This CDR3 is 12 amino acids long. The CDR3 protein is CASSLAGSPLHF. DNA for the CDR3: TGTGCCAGCAGCTTAGCTGGATCACCCCTCCACTTT.

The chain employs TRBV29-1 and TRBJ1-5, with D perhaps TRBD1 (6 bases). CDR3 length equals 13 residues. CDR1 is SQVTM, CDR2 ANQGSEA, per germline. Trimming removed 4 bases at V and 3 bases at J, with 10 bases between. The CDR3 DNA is TGCAGCGTTGCTTACAGGGCCAATCAGCCCCAGCATTTT. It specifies CSVAYRANQPQHF.

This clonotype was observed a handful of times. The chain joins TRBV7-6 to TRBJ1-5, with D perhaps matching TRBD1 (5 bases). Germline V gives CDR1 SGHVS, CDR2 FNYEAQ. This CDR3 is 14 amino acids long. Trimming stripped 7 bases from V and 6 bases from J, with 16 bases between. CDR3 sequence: CASTPAGVGQPQHF. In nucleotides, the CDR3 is TGTGCCAGCACCCCCGCGGGGGTCGGTCAGCCCCAGCATTTT. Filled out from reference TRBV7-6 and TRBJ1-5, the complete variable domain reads GAGVSQSPRYKVTKRGQDVALRCDPISGHVSLYWYRQALGQGPEFLTYFNYEAQQDKSGLPNDRFSAERPEGSISTLTIQRTEQRDSAMYRCASTPAGVGQPQHFGDGTRLSIL.

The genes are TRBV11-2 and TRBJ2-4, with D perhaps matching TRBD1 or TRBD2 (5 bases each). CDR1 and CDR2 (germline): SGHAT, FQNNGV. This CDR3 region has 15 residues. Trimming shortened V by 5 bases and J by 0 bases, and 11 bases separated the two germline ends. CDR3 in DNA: TGTGCCAGCAGCACCGGGGCCCTAGCCAAAAACATTCAGTACTTC. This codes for CASSTGALAKNIQYF.